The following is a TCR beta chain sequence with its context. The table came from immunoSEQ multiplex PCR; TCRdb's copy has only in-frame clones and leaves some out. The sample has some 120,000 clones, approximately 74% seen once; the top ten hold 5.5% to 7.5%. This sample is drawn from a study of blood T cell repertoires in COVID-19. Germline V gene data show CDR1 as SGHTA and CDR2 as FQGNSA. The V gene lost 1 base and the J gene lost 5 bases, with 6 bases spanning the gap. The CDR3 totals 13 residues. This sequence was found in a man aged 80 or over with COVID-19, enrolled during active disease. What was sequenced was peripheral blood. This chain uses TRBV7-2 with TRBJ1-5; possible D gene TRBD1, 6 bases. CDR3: CASSLDRDQPQHF. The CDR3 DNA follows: TGTGCCAGCAGCTTAGACAGGGATCAGCCCCAGCATTTT.